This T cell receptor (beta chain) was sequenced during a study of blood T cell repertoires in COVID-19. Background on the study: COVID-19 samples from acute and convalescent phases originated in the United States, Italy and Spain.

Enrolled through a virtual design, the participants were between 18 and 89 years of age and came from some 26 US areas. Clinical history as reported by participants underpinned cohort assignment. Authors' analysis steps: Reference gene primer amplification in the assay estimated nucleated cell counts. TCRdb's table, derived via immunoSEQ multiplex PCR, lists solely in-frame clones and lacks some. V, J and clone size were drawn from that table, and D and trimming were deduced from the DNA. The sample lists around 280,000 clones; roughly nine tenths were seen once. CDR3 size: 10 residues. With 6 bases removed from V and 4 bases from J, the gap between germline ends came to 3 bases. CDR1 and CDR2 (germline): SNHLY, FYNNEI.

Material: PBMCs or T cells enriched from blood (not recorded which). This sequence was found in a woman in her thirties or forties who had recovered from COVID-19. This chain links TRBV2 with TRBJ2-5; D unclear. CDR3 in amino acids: CASRRETQYF. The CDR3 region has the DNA TGTGCCAGCAGGCGAGAGACCCAGTACTTC.